Shown below are 16 T cell receptor beta chains from a single sample sequenced in a study of cytomegalovirus exposure and HLA in healthy donors. The study ran its PCR with 60 Vbeta and 13 Jbeta primers. Some clones are missing from TCRdb's copy, which holds only in-frame ones; the method was immunoSEQ multiplex PCR. The table shows over 150,000 clones, with roughly 80% occurring only once. Specimen: PBMCs. The source is a male donor in good health and CMV-seronegative.

The chain employs TRBV5-6 and TRBJ2-3; 9 positions agree with TRBD2. This CDR3 has 17 amino acids. Germline CDR1 SGHDT, CDR2 YYEEEE. The V gene end was trimmed by 0 bases and the J gene end by 0 bases; junction bases not matched to a gene: 5. CDR3 region: CASSLVLAGGSTDTQYF. CDR3 nucleotides: TGTGCCAGCAGCTTGGTACTAGCGGGTGGGAGCACAGATACGCAGTATTTT. The whole variable domain, remainder taken from reference TRBV5-6 and TRBJ2-3, is DAGVTQSPTHLIKTRGQQVTLRCSPKSGHDTVSWYQQALGQGPQFIFQYYEEEERQRGNFPDRFSGHQFPNYSSELNVNALLLGDSALYLCASSLVLAGGSTDTQYFGPGTRLTVL.

The chain employs TRBV30 and TRBJ2-7; tentative D call: TRBD1 (6 bases). The V end was cut by 3 bases, the J end by 4 bases, with 16 bases between. This CDR3 is 14 amino acids long. In germline, CDR1 is GTSNPN, CDR2 SVGIG (reference sequence). CDR3 in DNA: TGTGCCTGGAGCGCCCTGAGGGGGACGTACGAGCAGTACTTC. Translated: CAWSALRGTYEQYF.

The gene calls are TRBV5-4 and TRBJ2-7, with 10 nucleotides matching TRBD2. This CDR3 has 15 residues. CDR1 is SGHNT, CDR2 YYREEE, per germline (reference sequence). V was pared by 2 bases and J by 2 bases, with 4 bases of the junction left unmatched. The CDR3 protein is CASSFLAGETYEQYF. The CDR3 DNA reads as TGTGCCAGCAGCTTTCTAGCGGGAGAAACCTACGAGCAGTACTTC.

The V call is TRBV2, the J call TRBJ2-2; 8 bases fit TRBD1. Germline-derived CDR1 and CDR2 are SNHLY and FYNNEI. The CDR3 loop spans 15 amino acids. With V trimmed by 4 bases and J by 7 bases, 8 bases remained unmatched. The CDR3 bases are TGTGCCAGCAGTGGCAGGCAGGGGGCTGACGGGGAGCTGTTTTTT. This gives the protein CASSGRQGADGELFF.

The CDR3 sequence is CTSTEGQGVRNTGELFF. CDR3 DNA: TGCACCAGCACCGAGGGACAGGGAGTTAGGAACACCGGGGAGCTGTTTTTT. The chain has TRBV1 and TRBJ2-2; the DNA was not compared with TRBD1, the D call given in the table. TRBV1 is recorded as a pseudogene. CDR3 size: 17 residues.

The chain uses TRBV6-1 and TRBJ1-5, with D unresolved. The CDR3 sequence is 13 residues long. The germline CDR1 and CDR2 sequences are MNHNS and SASEGT. Trimming pared 4 bases from V and 2 bases from J, leaving 6 bases between. The CDR3 sequence is CASSALRNQPQHF. For the CDR3, the DNA is TGTGCCAGCAGTGCCCTTCGCAATCAGCCCCAGCATTTT.

This clone was counted only a few times. The chain carries TRBV19 and TRBJ1-5; D uncertain. Germline V gene lookup returns CDR1 LNHDA and CDR2 SQIVND (reference sequence). The CDR3 runs to 12 residues. V was shortened by 5 bases and J by 5 bases, with 7 bases between the two germline ends. In DNA form, the CDR3 reads TGTGCCAGTAGTTCCGGGGATCAGCCCCAGCATTTT. Its translation: CASSSGDQPQHF.

This sequence joins TRBV28 and TRBJ1-2, with 7 nucleotides matching TRBD1. This CDR3 region has 15 residues. The germline gives CDR1 MDHEN, CDR2 SYDVKM. J gave up 0 bases and V 4 bases, and 5 bases lay outside the gene matches. The CDR3 DNA follows: TGTGCCAGCAGTTCGACAGGGACAGCTAACTATGGCTACACCTTC. Encoded protein: CASSSTGTANYGYTF.

CDR3 sequence reads: CASSYFGTDQETQYF. CDR3 coding DNA: TGTGCCAGCAGTTACTTTGGGACAGACCAAGAGACCCAGTACTTC. The chain links TRBV6-5 to TRBJ2-5; 7 bases are a match to TRBD1. In germline, CDR1 is MNHEY, CDR2 SVGAGI. This CDR3 region has 15 residues. Trimming cost V 1 base and J 0 bases; bases outside gene matches: 2.

The V gene is TRBV7-9, the J gene TRBJ2-7; TRBD2 matches at 9 bases. Germline CDR1 is SEHNR and CDR2 is FQNEAQ (reference sequence). Germline trimming cut 6 bases from V and 0 bases from J; bases unmatched to any gene: 6. CDR3 size: 15 residues. The CDR3 nucleotides read TGTGCCAGCAGTTTACTAGCGGGCAGCTCCTACGAGCAGTACTTC. This encodes CASSLLAGSSYEQYF.

The chain combines TRBV7-7 with TRBJ2-2; no definite D call. V lost 1 base, J lost 1 base, and 4 bases lay in between. Per the germline V gene, CDR1 is SSHAT and CDR2 is FNYEAQ (reference sequence). The CDR3 spans 14 residues. CDR3 amino acids: CASSLDGNTGELFF. The CDR3 DNA reads TGTGCCAGCAGCTTAGACGGGAACACCGGGGAGCTGTTTTTT.

The chain combines TRBV5-4 with TRBJ2-1; D is uncertain. The germline gives CDR1 SGHNT, CDR2 YYREEE (reference sequence). V lost 4 bases and J 2 bases, leaving 10 bases between the germline ends. The CDR3 totals 14 residues. CDR3 sequence reads: CASSLVNTYNEQFF. The CDR3 bases are TGTGCCAGCAGCCTTGTAAACACCTACAATGAGCAGTTCTTC.

This clone was recorded once. The V and J genes are TRBV5-6 and TRBJ2-1; 8 bases map to TRBD1. The CDR3 runs 15 residues. The ends lost 1 base at V and 7 bases at J; junction bases unmatched: 7. Germline V gives CDR1 SGHDT, CDR2 YYEEEE. The CDR3 DNA is TGTGCCAGCAGCTTGTCTGGACAGGGTGAGAATGAGCAGTTCTTC. Translated, it gives CASSLSGQGENEQFF.

The genes are TRBV19 and TRBJ2-7; 12 bases are a match to TRBD1. This CDR3 comprises 15 residues. CDR1 and CDR2 (germline): LNHDA, SQIVND (reference sequence). V shed 5 bases and J 3 bases; nucleotides not matched to a gene: 5. CDR3 loop: CASSDGTGGGYEQYF. In nucleotides, the CDR3 is TGTGCCAGTAGTGATGGGACAGGGGGCGGCTACGAGCAGTACTTC.

This chain links TRBV2 with TRBJ2-7; 14 positions match TRBD2. Per germline, CDR1 SNHLY and CDR2 FYNNEI. The CDR3 runs 17 residues. V lost 9 bases and J lost 0; bases outside the gene matches: 10. The CDR3 coding sequence is TGTGCCAGAAAAATGACTAGCGGGGGGGCTCACTCCTACGAGCAGTACTTC. Translating it yields CARKMTSGGAHSYEQYF.

There are a few counts of this clone. The genes are TRBV4-3 and TRBJ2-1; maybe TRBD2 (5 bases). The length of the CDR3 is 13 residues. CDR1 and CDR2 from the germline V gene are LGHNA and YSLEER. The ends were cut back, 4 bases at V and 7 bases at J, with 11 bases in the middle. CDR3 amino acids: CASSPGPGNEQFF. The CDR3, as DNA: TGCGCCAGCAGCCCCGGCCCGGGGAATGAGCAGTTCTTC.